A selection of T cell receptor beta chains follows, all from one sample in a study of blood T cells in healthy people across ages. One entry per CDR3 protein results from TCRdb running MiXCR on the 5' RACE reads. The sample contains around 790,000 distinct CDR3 sequences, roughly 44% of which appear only once. The sequenced sample consisted of blood. The source of these receptors is a man aged 60 to 69 in good health. Each CDR3 is given with its conserved first and last residue. The order of the fields is V gene, D gene, clone size, J gene, CDR3 DNA, CDR3 protein. D genes are given only for firm matches. Clone size is stated in some rows and not others, as once, few, many or a class when expanded.

>TRBV29-1|TRBD1|few|TRBJ1-1
TGCAGCGGATCAGGGGGGTGGGACACTGAAGCTTTCTTT
CSGSGGWDTEAFF
>TRBV5-1|TRBD1|NA|TRBJ2-1
TGCGCCAGCAGCGGAATGGGACAGGGTATTAGAAATGAGCAGTTCTTC
CASSGMGQGIRNEQFF
>TRBV29-1|NA|NA|TRBJ1-1
TGCAGCGTTGCGGCCTGGGACACTGAAGCTTTCTTT
CSVAAWDTEAFF
>TRBV20-1|TRBD1|NA|TRBJ2-1
TGCAGTGCTGGACGACAGGGGTATGAGCAGTTCTTC
CSAGRQGYEQFF
>TRBV29-1|NA|many|TRBJ2-3
TGCAGCGTCCTGGGGGGTCCAGCGGCTAGCACAGATACGCAGTATTTT
CSVLGGPAASTDTQYF
>TRBV7-9|NA|NA|TRBJ2-3
TGTGCCAGCACCGCGGTGACTGGCACAGATACGCAGTATTTT
CASTAVTGTDTQYF
>TRBV20-1|TRBD1|NA|TRBJ2-7
TGCAGTGCTAGGGGTGGACAGGGGTCCTACGAGCAGTACTTC
CSARGGQGSYEQYF
>TRBV5-1|NA|few|TRBJ1-1
TGCGCCAGCACCCAACGGGGGACCGAGAACGCTGAAGCTTTCTTT
CASTQRGTENAEAFF
>TRBV29-1|TRBD1|NA|TRBJ2-7
TGCAGCGTTGTCCGGACAGGGCCCTACGAGCAGTACTTC
CSVVRTGPYEQYF
>TRBV4-1|TRBD2|NA|TRBJ2-1
TGCGCCAGCAGCCAGCCCCCGGGACTATCGTCCAATGAGCAGTTCTTC
CASSQPPGLSSNEQFF